The clone carrying this T cell receptor beta chain was counted between two and nine times. The antigen is undetermined. The V end lost 2 bases, the J end lost 0 bases, and 10 bases lay between the germline ends. Germline lookup yields CDR1 LGHDT and CDR2 YNNKEL (reference sequence). CDR3 length: 15 residues. The TCR beta library used iRepertoire HTBI primers with Arm-PCR amplification of CDR3. From the multiplex PCR reads, TCRdb called clonotypes with MiXCR, one entry per CDR3 protein. Of approximately 360,000 distinct CDR3 sequences in the sample, approximately 25% were seen once. These data belong to a study of regulatory T cells in long-lasting Graves disease. Study outcomes and limitations: Persistent cases favored TRBV28, TRBJ1-2 and TRBJ2-5.

Time point described: persistent/refractory GD, antithyroid drugs over 5 years with positive TRAb. Following extraction of RNA from PBMCs, that RNA was used to make the TCR library. In Xi'an, China, an endocrinology department was the source of patients. The chain combines TRBV3-1 with TRBJ2-5; D gene unclear. This material consisted of peripheral blood mononuclear cells (PBMCs), taken when the disease was refractory, from a patient treated with antithyroid drugs. The clonotype was recovered from a woman aged 40 to 55 with Graves disease. The CDR3 here is CASSQRRWYQETQYF. CDR3 sequence (DNA): TGTGCCAGCAGCCAACGACGGTGGTACCAAGAGACCCAGTACTTC.